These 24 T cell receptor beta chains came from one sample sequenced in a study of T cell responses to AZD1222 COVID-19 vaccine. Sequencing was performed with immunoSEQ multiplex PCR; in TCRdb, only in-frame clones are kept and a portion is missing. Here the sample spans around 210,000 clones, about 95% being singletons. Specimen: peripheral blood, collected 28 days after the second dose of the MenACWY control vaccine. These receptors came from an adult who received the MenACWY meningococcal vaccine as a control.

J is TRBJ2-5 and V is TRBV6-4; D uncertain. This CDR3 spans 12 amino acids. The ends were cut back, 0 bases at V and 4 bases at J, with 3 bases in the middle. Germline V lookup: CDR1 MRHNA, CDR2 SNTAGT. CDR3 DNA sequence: TGTGCCAGCAGTGACTCAGGAGAGACCCAGTACTTC. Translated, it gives CASSDSGETQYF.

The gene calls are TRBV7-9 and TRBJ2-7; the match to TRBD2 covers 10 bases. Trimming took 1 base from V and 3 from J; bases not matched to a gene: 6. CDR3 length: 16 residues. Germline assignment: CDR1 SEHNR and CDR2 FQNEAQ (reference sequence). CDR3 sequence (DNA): TGTGCCAGCAGCTTAGTACTAGCGGGATTTATCTACGAGCAGTACTTC. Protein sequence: CASSLVLAGFIYEQYF.

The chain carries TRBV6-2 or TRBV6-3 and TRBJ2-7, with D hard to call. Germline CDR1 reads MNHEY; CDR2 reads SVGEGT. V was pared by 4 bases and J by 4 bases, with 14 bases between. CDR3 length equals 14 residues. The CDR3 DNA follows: TGTGCCAGCAGTTCGCGGAGACTGGGTTACGAGCAGTACTTC. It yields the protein CASSSRRLGYEQYF.

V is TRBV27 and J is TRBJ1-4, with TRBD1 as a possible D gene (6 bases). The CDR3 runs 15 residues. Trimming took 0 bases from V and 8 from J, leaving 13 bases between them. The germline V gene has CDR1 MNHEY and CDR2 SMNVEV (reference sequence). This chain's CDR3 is CASSLSEGVREKLFF. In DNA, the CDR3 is TGTGCCAGCAGTTTATCCGAGGGGGTGAGAGAAAAACTGTTTTTT.

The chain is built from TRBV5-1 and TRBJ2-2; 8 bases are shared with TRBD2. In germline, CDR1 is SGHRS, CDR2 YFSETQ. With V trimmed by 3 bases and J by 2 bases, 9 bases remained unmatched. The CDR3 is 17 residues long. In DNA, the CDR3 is TGCGCCAGCAGCTGGGGGCCTAGCGGGTCAAACACCGGGGAGCTGTTTTTT. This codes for CASSWGPSGSNTGELFF.

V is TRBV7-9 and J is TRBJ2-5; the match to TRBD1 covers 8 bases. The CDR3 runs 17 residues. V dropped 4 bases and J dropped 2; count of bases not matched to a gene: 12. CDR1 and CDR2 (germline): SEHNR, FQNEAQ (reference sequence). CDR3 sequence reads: CASSSSGTGYFQETQYF. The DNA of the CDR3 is TGTGCCAGCAGCTCGTCCGGGACAGGTTATTTTCAAGAGACCCAGTACTTC. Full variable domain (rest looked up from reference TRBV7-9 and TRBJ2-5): DTGVSQNPRHKITKRGQNVTFRCDPISEHNRLYWYRQTLGQGPEFLTYFQNEAQLEKSRLLSDRFSAERPKGSFSTLEIQRTEQGDSAMYLCASSSSGTGYFQETQYFGPGTRLLVL.

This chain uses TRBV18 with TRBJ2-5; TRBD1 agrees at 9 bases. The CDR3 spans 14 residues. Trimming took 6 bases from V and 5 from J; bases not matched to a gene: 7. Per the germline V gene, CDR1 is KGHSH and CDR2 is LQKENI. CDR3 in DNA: TGTGCCAGCTCGAAACAGGGGGCCGGCGAGACCCAGTACTTC. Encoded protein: CASSKQGAGETQYF.

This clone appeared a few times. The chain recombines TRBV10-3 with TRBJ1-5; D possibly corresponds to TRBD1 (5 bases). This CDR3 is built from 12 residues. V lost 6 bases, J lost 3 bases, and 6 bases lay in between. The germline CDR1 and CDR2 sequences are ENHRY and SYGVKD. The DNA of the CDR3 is TGTGCCATCAGACAGGACAATCAGCCCCAGCATTTT. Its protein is CAIRQDNQPQHF.

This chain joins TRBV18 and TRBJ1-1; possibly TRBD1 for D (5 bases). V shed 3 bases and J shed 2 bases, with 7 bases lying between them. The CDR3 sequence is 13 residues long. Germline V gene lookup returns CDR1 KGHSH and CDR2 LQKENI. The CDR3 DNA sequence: TGTGCCAGCTCACCGGGGGTCAACACTGAAGCTTTCTTT. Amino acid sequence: CASSPGVNTEAFF.

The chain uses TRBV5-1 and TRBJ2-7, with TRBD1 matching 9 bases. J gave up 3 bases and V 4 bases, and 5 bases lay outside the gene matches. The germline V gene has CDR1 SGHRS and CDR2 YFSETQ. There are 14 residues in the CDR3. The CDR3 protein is CASSRDRGDYEQYF. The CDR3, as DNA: TGCGCCAGCAGCCGCGACAGGGGGGACTACGAGCAGTACTTC.

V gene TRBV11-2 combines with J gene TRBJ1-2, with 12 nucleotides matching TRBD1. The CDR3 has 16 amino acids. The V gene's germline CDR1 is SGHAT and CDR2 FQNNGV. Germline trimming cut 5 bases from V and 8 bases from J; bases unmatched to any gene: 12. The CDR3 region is CASSPRLGQGAGGYTF. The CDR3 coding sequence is TGTGCCAGCAGCCCCCGTTTGGGACAGGGGGCGGGCGGCTACACCTTC.

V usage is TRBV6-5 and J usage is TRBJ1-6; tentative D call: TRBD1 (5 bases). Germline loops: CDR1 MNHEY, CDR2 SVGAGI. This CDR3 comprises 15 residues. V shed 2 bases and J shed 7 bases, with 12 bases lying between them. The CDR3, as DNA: TGTGCCAGCAGTTACGGGGCAGGGCCAAATTCACCCCTCCACTTT. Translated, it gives CASSYGAGPNSPLHF.

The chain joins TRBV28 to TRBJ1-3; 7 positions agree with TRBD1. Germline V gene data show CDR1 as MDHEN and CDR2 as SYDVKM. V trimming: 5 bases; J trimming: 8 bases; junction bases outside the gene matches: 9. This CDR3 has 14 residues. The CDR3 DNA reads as TGTGCCAGCAGTAGACAGGGTGCTAGAGACACCATATATTTT. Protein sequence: CASSRQGARDTIYF. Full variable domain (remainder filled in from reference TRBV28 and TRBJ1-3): DVKVTQSSRYLVKRTGEKVFLECVQDMDHENMFWYRQDPGLGLRLIYFSYDVKMKEKGDIPEGYSVSREKKERFSLILESASTNQTSMYLCASSRQGARDTIYFGEGSWLTVV.

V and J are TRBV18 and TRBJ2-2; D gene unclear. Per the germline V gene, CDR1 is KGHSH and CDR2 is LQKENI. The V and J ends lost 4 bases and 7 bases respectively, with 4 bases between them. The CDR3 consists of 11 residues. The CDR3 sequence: CASSRGGELFF. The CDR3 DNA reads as TGTGCCAGCTCACGTGGCGGGGAGCTGTTTTTT.

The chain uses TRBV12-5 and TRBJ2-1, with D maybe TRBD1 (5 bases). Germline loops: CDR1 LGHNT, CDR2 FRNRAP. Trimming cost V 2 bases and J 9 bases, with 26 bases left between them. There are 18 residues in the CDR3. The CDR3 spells CASGLLAPGLPAQGEQFF. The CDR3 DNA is TGTGCTAGTGGTTTGCTCGCACCAGGGCTTCCAGCCCAGGGTGAGCAGTTCTTC.

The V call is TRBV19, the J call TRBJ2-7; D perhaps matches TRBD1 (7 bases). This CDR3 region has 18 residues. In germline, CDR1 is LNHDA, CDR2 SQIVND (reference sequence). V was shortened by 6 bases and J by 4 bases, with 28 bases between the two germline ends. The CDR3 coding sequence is TGTGCCAGTAGCACGTCCGGGGGACAGCACCTTCAGGATTACGAGCAGTACTTC. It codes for CASSTSGGQHLQDYEQYF.

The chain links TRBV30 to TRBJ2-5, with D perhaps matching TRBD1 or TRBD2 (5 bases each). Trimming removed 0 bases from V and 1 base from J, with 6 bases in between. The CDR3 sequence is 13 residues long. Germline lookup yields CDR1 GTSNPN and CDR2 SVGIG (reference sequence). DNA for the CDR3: TGTGCCTGGAGTGTTGGGACCCAAGAGACCCAGTACTTC. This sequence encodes CAWSVGTQETQYF.

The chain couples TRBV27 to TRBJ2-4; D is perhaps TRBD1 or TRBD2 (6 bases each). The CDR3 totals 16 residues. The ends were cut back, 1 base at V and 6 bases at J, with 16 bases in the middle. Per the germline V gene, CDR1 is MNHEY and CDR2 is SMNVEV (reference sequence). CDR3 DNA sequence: TGTGCCAGCAGTTTATGGGGGGCGGACGGTGGAAACATTCAGTACTTC. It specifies CASSLWGADGGNIQYF.

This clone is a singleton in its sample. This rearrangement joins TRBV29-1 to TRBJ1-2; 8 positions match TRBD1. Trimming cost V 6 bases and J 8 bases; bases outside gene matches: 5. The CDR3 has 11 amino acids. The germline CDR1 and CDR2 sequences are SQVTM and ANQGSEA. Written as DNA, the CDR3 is TGCAGCGTGGAGGACAGGGTCGGCTACACCTTC. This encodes CSVEDRVGYTF. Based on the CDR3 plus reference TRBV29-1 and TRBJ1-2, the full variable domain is SAVISQKPSRDICQRGTSLTIQCQVDSQVTMMFWYRQQPGQSLTLIATANQGSEATYESGFVIDKFPISRPNLTFSTLTVSNMSPEDSSIYLCSVEDRVGYTFGSGTRLTVV.

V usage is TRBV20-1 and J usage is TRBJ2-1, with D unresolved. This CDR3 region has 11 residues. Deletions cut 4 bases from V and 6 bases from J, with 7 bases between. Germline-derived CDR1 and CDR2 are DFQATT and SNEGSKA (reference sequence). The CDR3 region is CSANVGNEQFF. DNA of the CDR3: TGCAGTGCTAACGTCGGCAATGAGCAGTTCTTC.

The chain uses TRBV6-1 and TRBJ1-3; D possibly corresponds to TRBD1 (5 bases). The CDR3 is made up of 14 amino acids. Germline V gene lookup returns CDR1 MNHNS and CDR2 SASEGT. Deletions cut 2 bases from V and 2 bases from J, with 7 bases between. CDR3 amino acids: CASSEQGAGNTIYF. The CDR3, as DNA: TGTGCCAGCAGTGAACAGGGAGCTGGAAACACCATATATTTT.

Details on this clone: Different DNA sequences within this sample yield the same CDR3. Here the CDR3 reads CASSLGRNTEAFF. CDR3 coding DNA: TGTGCCAGCAGTCTGGGCAGGAACACTGAAGCTTTCTTT. The chain uses TRBV28 and TRBJ1-1; D is unresolved. The CDR3 is 13 residues long. Germline V gene lookup returns CDR1 MDHEN and CDR2 SYDVKM. V lost 5 bases and J 1 base, leaving 8 bases between the germline ends. The entire variable domain, with the rest obtained from reference TRBV28 and TRBJ1-1, is as follows: DVKVTQSSRYLVKRTGEKVFLECVQDMDHENMFWYRQDPGLGLRLIYFSYDVKMKEKGDIPEGYSVSREKKERFSLILESASTNQTSMYLCASSLGRNTEAFFGQGTRLTVV.

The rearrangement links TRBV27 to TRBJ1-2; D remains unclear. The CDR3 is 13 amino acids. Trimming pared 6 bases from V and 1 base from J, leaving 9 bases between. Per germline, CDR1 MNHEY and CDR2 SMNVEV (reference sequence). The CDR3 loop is CASRDGFNYGYTF. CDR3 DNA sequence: TGTGCCAGCAGGGACGGATTTAACTATGGCTACACCTTC.

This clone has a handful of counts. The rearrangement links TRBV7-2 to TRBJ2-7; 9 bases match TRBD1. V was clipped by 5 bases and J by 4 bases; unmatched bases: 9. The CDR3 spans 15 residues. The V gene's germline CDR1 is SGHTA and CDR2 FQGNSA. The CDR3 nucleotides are TGTGCCAGCAGCAGAGGACAGGGGAGTAATTACGAGCAGTACTTC. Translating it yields CASSRGQGSNYEQYF.